A single sample gave rise to the 25 T cell receptor beta chains below, sequenced in a study of molecular identifiers for immune sequencing clone quantification. TCRdb re-called the PCR reads through MiXCR, storing one row per CDR3 protein. Of approximately 500,000 distinct CDR3 sequences in the sample, 20% to 25% were seen once. Sequenced input: naive CD8+ T cells from blood, with Jurkat cell RNA spiked in. Subset denoted: FACS-sorted CD8+CD4-CCR7+CD45RA+ naive T cells. These receptors all come from a human donor in good health. Some libraries in this study had Jurkat cell RNA spiked in.

This clonotype has ten or more counts. The CDR3 sequence: CASSQDALGGTEAFF. Written as DNA, the CDR3 is TGCGCCAGCAGCCAAGATGCTCTCGGGGGCACTGAAGCTTTCTTT. The genes are TRBV4-3 and TRBJ1-1; weak D call: TRBD1 (5 bases). CDR1 and CDR2 (germline): LGHNA, YSLEER. V shed 0 bases and J shed 4 bases, with 12 bases lying between them. The CDR3 extends over 15 amino acids.

In regard to this clonotype: Germline and junction disagree at one end, which may indicate a read error. This rearrangement joins TRBV27 to TRBJ2-7; 11 positions match TRBD2. The CDR3 loop spans 16 amino acids. Germline CDR1 and CDR2: MNHEY and SMNVEV (reference sequence). CDR3 sequence: CVSSLSSLAGGYEQYF. For the CDR3, the DNA is TGTGTCAGCAGTTTATCGAGTCTAGCGGGAGGTTACGAGCAGTACTTC.

This rearrangement joins TRBV3-1 to TRBJ2-3; no definite D call. The CDR3 loop spans 12 amino acids. The V gene lost 3 bases and the J gene lost 4 bases, with 5 bases spanning the gap. CDR1 is LGHDT, CDR2 YNNKEL, per germline (reference sequence). CDR3 loop: CASSHSADTQYF. CDR3 sequence (DNA): TGTGCCAGCAGCCACTCCGCAGATACGCAGTATTTT.

This clonotype was counted many times. CDR3 coding DNA: TGTGCCAGCACCAACAATGGGATGCAAATTAACTATGGCTACACCTTC. This translates into CASTNNGMQINYGYTF. The V and J genes are TRBV3-1 and TRBJ1-2; no reliable D call. Germline V gives CDR1 LGHDT, CDR2 YNNKEL (reference sequence). Trimming took off 7 bases at V and 1 base at J, with 19 bases between the two ends. The CDR3 is made up of 16 amino acids. Full variable domain (missing parts from reference TRBV3-1 and TRBJ1-2): DTAVSQTPKYLVTQMGNDKSIKCEQNLGHDTMYWYKQDSKKFLKIMFSYNNKELIINETVPNRFSPKSPDKAHLNLHINSLELGDSAVYFCASTNNGMQINYGYTFGSGTRLTVV.

Details on this clonotype: A much larger clone differs by one base, so this may be a read error. This chain links TRBV10-3 with TRBJ2-7; D perhaps matches TRBD2 (5 bases). The V gene's germline CDR1 is ENHRY and CDR2 SYGVKD. Trimming left V 9 bases short and J 3 bases short, with 12 bases between. The CDR3 is made up of 12 amino acids. This CDR3 reads CAMATGDYEQYF. The CDR3 bases are TGTGCCATGGCAACCGGGGACTACGAGCAGTACTTC.

This clonotype was observed at least ten times. This chain joins TRBV6-6 and TRBJ1-1; tentatively, D is TRBD1 (5 bases). V was cut by 5 bases and J by 1 base, with 14 bases left in between. Per germline, CDR1 MNHNY and CDR2 SVGAGI (reference sequence). The CDR3 is made up of 15 amino acids. The CDR3 coding sequence is TGTGCCAGCAGTCGCCTCCCCGGGGCGAACACTGAAGCTTTCTTT. This codes for CASSRLPGANTEAFF.

As to this clonotype: A much more abundant neighbour one base away suggests this may be a read error. V gene TRBV12-3 or TRBV12-4 combines with J gene TRBJ2-1, with D perhaps matching TRBD1 (5 bases). The CDR3 length is 16 residues. V was clipped by 1 base and J by 11 bases, with 21 bases between them. The CDR3 reads CASSLVGPRYTGKQFF. CDR3 nucleotide sequence: TGTGCCAGCAGTTTAGTGGGGCCGCGGTACACCGGTAAGCAGTTCTTC.

This clonotype was counted between two and nine times. The CDR3 sequence is CASSQVGGDYGYTF. For the CDR3, the DNA is TGTGCCAGCAGCCAGGTGGGGGGCGACTATGGCTACACCTTC. The rearrangement joins TRBV9 to TRBJ1-2; D perhaps matches TRBD1 (6 bases). Trimming shortened V by 4 bases and J by 3 bases, and 13 bases separated the two germline ends. The germline V gene encodes CDR1 SGDLS and CDR2 YYNGEE. The CDR3 covers 14 residues.

In its sample, this clonotype was seen many times. CDR3 DNA sequence: TGCAGCGTTGTCGGGGAGAACACCGGGGAGCTGTTTTTT. This gives the protein CSVVGENTGELFF. The chain employs TRBV29-1 and TRBJ2-2, with D tentatively TRBD2 (5 bases). This CDR3 comprises 13 residues. Germline values: CDR1 SQVTM, CDR2 ANQGSEA. V was trimmed by 4 bases and J by 1 base, leaving 7 bases between them.

The table lists this clonotype with a few counts. The chain joins TRBV11-2 to TRBJ1-3; D not certain. This CDR3 contains 17 residues. The germline gives CDR1 SGHAT, CDR2 FQNNGV. V was trimmed by 1 base and J by 0 bases, leaving 13 bases between them. Written as DNA, the CDR3 is TGTGCCAGCAGCTTAGGCAGGCAAACCACCTCTGGAAACACCATATATTTT. This codes for CASSLGRQTTSGNTIYF.

The rearrangement joins TRBV20-1 to TRBJ1-1; TRBD1 matches 8 bases. With 4 bases clipped from V and 2 bases from J, the junction kept 15 bases outside the gene matches. CDR1 DFQATT and CDR2 SNEGSKA come from the germline V gene (reference sequence). This CDR3 spans 17 amino acids. The CDR3 DNA reads as TGCAGTGCTACCAAGGACAGGGCGCTTATACTTAACACTGAAGCTTTCTTT. This gives the protein CSATKDRALILNTEAFF.

As regards this clonotype: An end of the junction does not agree with germline; a read error may underlie this. The chain uses TRBV12-3 or TRBV12-4 and TRBJ2-3, with 8 bases that match TRBD1. The CDR3 spans 14 residues. CDR3 sequence reads: CASALGQAPDAQYF. The CDR3 DNA is TGTGCCAGCGCACTGGGACAGGCCCCAGATGCGCAGTATTTT.

Ten or more counts support this clonotype. V usage is TRBV6-2 or TRBV6-3 and J usage is TRBJ2-5, with a weak D call TRBD1 (5 bases). Germline V lookup: CDR1 MNHEY, CDR2 SVGEGT. Deletions cut 5 bases from V and 0 bases from J, with 13 bases between. This CDR3 contains 15 residues. CDR3 region: CASSETALYQETQYF. CDR3 sequence (DNA): TGTGCCAGCAGTGAGACAGCACTCTACCAAGAGACCCAGTACTTC.

V usage is TRBV14 and J usage is TRBJ2-1; TRBD1 might be the D (5 bases). There are 14 residues in the CDR3. The germline gives CDR1 SGHDN, CDR2 FVKESK. Trimming stripped 4 bases from V and 3 bases from J, with 10 bases between. The CDR3: CASSPSTVYNEQFF. The CDR3 coding sequence is TGTGCCAGCAGCCCCTCGACAGTCTACAATGAGCAGTTCTTC.

This clonotype has a count of ten or more. This sequence joins TRBV4-1 and TRBJ2-2, with unresolved D. Germline lookup yields CDR1 MGHRA and CDR2 YSYEKL. This CDR3 comprises 14 residues. The V end lost 5 bases, the J end lost 0 bases, and 7 bases lay between the germline ends. DNA for the CDR3: TGCGCCAGCAGCTTCGGGTCGAACACCGGGGAGCTGTTTTTT. Translated, it gives CASSFGSNTGELFF.

This clonotype occurred a few times. The genes are TRBV29-1 and TRBJ2-7, with D unclear. Germline CDR1 and CDR2: SQVTM and ANQGSEA. This CDR3 spans 13 amino acids. V gave up 4 bases and J gave up 2 bases, with 12 bases separating them. This CDR3 reads CSVVFGSAYEQYF. In DNA, the CDR3 is TGCAGCGTTGTCTTCGGCTCAGCCTACGAGCAGTACTTC.

This clonotype was counted many times. This sequence joins TRBV5-5 and TRBJ2-1; no firm D call. The V end was cut by 4 bases, the J end by 0 bases, with 8 bases between. The length of the CDR3 is 14 residues. Germline assignment: CDR1 SGHKS and CDR2 YYEKEE (reference sequence). The CDR3 loop is CASSPESSYNEQFF. CDR3 DNA sequence: TGTGCCAGCAGCCCAGAGAGCTCCTACAATGAGCAGTTCTTC.

The rearrangement links TRBV11-2 to TRBJ2-1; weak D call: TRBD2 (5 bases). Trimming removed 1 base from V and 2 bases from J, with 9 bases in between. The germline V gene encodes CDR1 SGHAT and CDR2 FQNNGV. This CDR3 spans 15 amino acids. Here the CDR3 reads CASSLGFGAYNEQFF. The CDR3 DNA follows: TGTGCCAGCAGCTTAGGGTTCGGGGCCTACAATGAGCAGTTCTTC.

The sample holds a few counts of this clonotype. This chain connects TRBV18 to TRBJ2-7; no definite D call. CDR3 length equals 12 residues. In germline, CDR1 is KGHSH, CDR2 LQKENI. V dropped 0 bases and J dropped 5 bases, with 5 bases sitting between them. CDR3 coding DNA: TGTGCCAGCTCACCACCTGCGGACGAGCAGTACTTC. Its protein is CASSPPADEQYF. Drawing the rest from reference TRBV18 and TRBJ2-7, the complete variable domain is NAGVMQNPRHLVRRRGQEARLRCSPMKGHSHVYWYRQLPEEGLKFMVYLQKENIIDESGMPKERFSAEFPKEGPSILRIQQVVRGDSAAYFCASSPPADEQYFGPGTRLTVT.

The chain carries TRBV6-2 or TRBV6-3 and TRBJ2-1; D is unclear. Looked up from germline, CDR1 is MNHEY and CDR2 is SVGEGT. V lost 3 bases and J 9 bases, leaving 12 bases between the germline ends. The CDR3 sequence is 13 residues long. This CDR3 reads CASSYSPVGEQFF. The CDR3 DNA is TGTGCCAGCAGTTATTCACCGGTGGGTGAGCAGTTCTTC.

This clonotype was recorded many times. The chain carries TRBV7-8 and TRBJ1-2, with a tentative D call TRBD1 (6 bases). Trimming cost V 0 bases and J 4 bases, with 18 bases left between them. The CDR3 covers 17 residues. CDR1 and CDR2 (germline): SGHVS, FQNEAQ. The CDR3 DNA is TGTGCCAGCAGCTTAGCCCCCCCAACGACAGGCCTCTATGGCTACACCTTC. It yields the protein CASSLAPPTTGLYGYTF. Variable domain in full (rest from reference TRBV7-8 and TRBJ1-2): GAGVSQSPRYKVAKRGQDVALRCDPISGHVSLFWYQQALGQGPEFLTYFQNEAQLDKSGLPSDRFFAERPEGSVSTLKIQRTQQEDSAVYLCASSLAPPTTGLYGYTFGSGTRLTVV.

A few counts support this clonotype. This sequence joins TRBV4-3 and TRBJ2-7, with a tentative D call TRBD1 (7 bases). CDR1 and CDR2 (germline): LGHNA, YSLEER. V was shortened by 0 bases and J by 2 bases, with 17 bases between the two germline ends. The CDR3 is made up of 17 amino acids. CDR3 sequence (DNA): TGCGCCAGCAGCCAAGATTCCGGGGGACAGACAACCTACGAGCAGTACTTC. Its protein product is CASSQDSGGQTTYEQYF.

The rearrangement links TRBV7-2 to TRBJ2-5; 8 bases line up with TRBD2. The CDR3 loop spans 15 amino acids. CDR1 and CDR2 from the germline V gene are SGHTA and FQGNSA. Trimming at V came to 4 bases and at J to 5 bases, leaving 9 bases not matched to a gene. CDR3 nucleotides: TGTGCCAGCAGCTCAAGCGGGGGCCCAAAGGAGACCCAGTACTTC. It encodes CASSSSGGPKETQYF.

This clonotype has a count of ten or more. This chain links TRBV6-2 or TRBV6-3 with TRBJ2-7, with D unclear. Germline assignment: CDR1 MNHEY and CDR2 SVGEGT. V was pared by 2 bases and J by 7 bases, with 12 bases between. CDR3 length: 13 amino acids. For the CDR3, the DNA is TGTGCCAGCAGTTACCGGCCATTGGGGGAGCAGTACTTC. This translates into CASSYRPLGEQYF.

The chain combines TRBV13 with TRBJ2-2, with D tentatively TRBD1 (6 bases). This CDR3 comprises 19 residues. Trimming took 8 bases from V and 0 from J, leaving 25 bases between them. Germline loops: CDR1 PRHDT, CDR2 FYEKMQ (reference sequence). The CDR3 region is CASCVASTGNSANTGELFF. In nucleotides, the CDR3 is TGTGCCAGCTGTGTAGCGTCTACAGGGAACTCCGCGAACACCGGGGAGCTGTTTTTT.